The rows below give T cell receptor beta chains drawn from one sample of a study of blood T cell repertoires in COVID-19. Here immunoSEQ multiplex PCR was the method, and the copy in TCRdb shows in-frame clones only, minus some. The sample holds about 200,000 clones, roughly 80% seen once. Sequencing used peripheral blood. These TCRs come from a human donor in a cohort sampled during active COVID-19. Each CDR3 is given with its conserved first and last residue. Each record gives: CDR3 length, clone size, D gene, V gene, J gene, CDR3 protein, CDR3 DNA. The D gene is left open where the match is weak. Size tells how often a clone was seen (once, few, many) or the class of an expanded clone, and some rows leave it out.

>14|-|-|TRBV2|TRBJ2-4
CASLSGLVKNIQYF
TGTGCCAGCTTAAGCGGGTTGGTCAAAAACATTCAGTACTTC
>15|-|TRBD2|TRBV4-1|TRBJ2-5
CATSVLAGEGETQYF
TGCGCCACGAGCGTCCTAGCGGGAGAGGGGGAGACCCAGTACTTC
>13|-|TRBD1|TRBV30|TRBJ1-1
CAGDRGLSTEAFF
TGTGCCGGGGACAGGGGGTTGAGTACTGAAGCTTTCTTT
>17|many|TRBD2|TRBV28|TRBJ2-1
CASSFPTSGTSYNEQFF
TGTGCCAGCAGTTTTCCCACTAGCGGTACCTCCTACAATGAGCAGTTCTTC
>15|-|TRBD1|TRBV4-3|TRBJ1-3
CASSQGTGGGNTIYF
TGCGCCAGCAGCCAAGGGACAGGGGGCGGAAACACCATATATTTT
>13|-|TRBD2|TRBV27|TRBJ2-7
CASSPAGAYEQYF
TGTGCCAGCAGTCCGGCGGGGGCCTACGAGCAGTACTTC
>13|-|TRBD1|TRBV11-3|TRBJ2-7
CASSRDRESEQYF
TGTGCCAGCAGCCGGGACAGGGAATCCGAGCAGTACTTC
>15|-|TRBD1|TRBV9|TRBJ2-1
CASSGDRGTYNEQFF
TGTGCCAGCAGCGGGGACAGGGGGACCTACAATGAGCAGTTCTTC
>15|-|TRBD1|TRBV14|TRBJ1-2
CASSQISQGNYGYTF
TGTGCCAGCAGCCAAATTTCACAGGGGAACTATGGCTACACCTTC
>12|-|-|TRBV10-3|TRBJ2-1
CAISPGYNEQFF
TGTGCCATCAGCCCGGGCTACAATGAGCAGTTCTTC
>16|-|-|TRBV7-8|TRBJ2-1
CASSGSTRGAYNEQFF
TGTGCCAGCAGCGGAAGTACGCGGGGCGCCTACAATGAGCAGTTCTTC
>14|-|-|TRBV15|TRBJ2-3
CATSSALETDTQYF
TGTGCCACCAGCAGTGCACTGGAGACAGATACGCAGTATTTT
>15|few|-|TRBV7-9|TRBJ1-4
CASSPIGLANEKLFF
TGTGCCAGCAGCCCTATCGGACTTGCTAATGAAAAACTGTTTTTT
>11|-|-|TRBV6-5|TRBJ2-5
CASARQETQYF
TGTGCCAGCGCTAGACAAGAGACCCAGTACTTC
>14|-|-|TRBV10-3|TRBJ1-1
CASRSRSPGTEAFF
TGTGCCAGTCGGTCAAGATCCCCGGGAACTGAAGCTTTCTTT
>15|-|-|TRBV27|TRBJ2-4
CASSLRGIAKNIQYF
TGTGCCAGCAGTTTACGGGGAATAGCCAAAAACATTCAGTACTTC
>15|-|-|TRBV7-6|TRBJ1-6
CASSLVGRGDSPLHF
TGTGCCAGCAGCTTAGTGGGCAGGGGTGATTCACCCCTCCACTTT
>11|once|-|TRBV7-2|TRBJ2-7
CASSVGRAQYF
TGTGCCAGCAGCGTGGGCAGGGCTCAGTACTTC
>15|-|-|TRBV9|TRBJ1-3
CASSPRAGSGNTIYF
TGTGCCAGCAGCCCCCGGGCGGGGTCTGGAAACACCATATATTTT
>12|-|-|TRBV6-6|TRBJ1-1
CATGVGTPVAFF
TGTGCCACGGGGGTGGGGACTCCGGTGGCTTTCTTT
>15|-|TRBD2|TRBV28|TRBJ2-1
CASSPAGGSYNEQFF
TGTGCCAGCAGCCCAGCGGGAGGCTCCTACAATGAGCAGTTCTTC
>15|many|-|TRBV27|TRBJ1-1
CASSLYPGTTTEAFF
TGTGCCAGCAGTTTATATCCGGGTACGACCACTGAAGCTTTCTTT
>16|many|-|TRBV4-3|TRBJ2-2
CASSYDPSGYTGELFF
TGCGCCAGCAGCTACGACCCGTCCGGGTACACCGGGGAGCTGTTTTTT
>15|-|-|TRBV28|TRBJ2-1
CASRGNGQPRDEQFF
TGTGCCAGCAGGGGTAACGGACAGCCCAGGGATGAGCAGTTCTTC
>13|few|-|TRBV18|TRBJ1-2
CASSPRQEDGYTF
TGTGCCAGCTCACCACGACAGGAAGATGGCTACACCTTC
>12|-|-|TRBV9|TRBJ2-7
CASSSQGYEQYF
TGTGCCAGCAGCTCCCAGGGTTACGAGCAGTACTTC
>15|few|-|TRBV7-9|TRBJ1-5
CASSSGVGSNQPQHF
TGTGCCAGCAGCTCAGGCGTAGGCAGCAATCAGCCCCAGCATTTT
>15|-|TRBD2|TRBV5-6|TRBJ2-7
CASSWLAGDPYEQYF
TGTGCCAGCAGCTGGCTAGCGGGAGATCCGTACGAGCAGTACTTC
>13|-|TRBD1|TRBV29-1|TRBJ2-7
CSVGQRQNYEQYF
TGCAGCGTGGGACAGAGGCAAAACTACGAGCAGTACTTC
>17|once|-|TRBV5-4|TRBJ2-2
CASSTLGGLLNTGELFF
TGTGCCAGCAGCACCCTTGGGGGACTCCTCAACACCGGGGAGCTGTTTTTT
>13|-|-|TRBV6-2/TRBV6-3|TRBJ2-3
CASSYQSTDTQYF
TGTGCCAGCAGTTATCAGAGCACAGATACGCAGTATTTT
>13|few|-|TRBV30|TRBJ1-1
CAWSSGVITEAFF
TGTGCCTGGAGTTCCGGAGTGATCACTGAAGCTTTCTTT
>16|-|-|TRBV14|TRBJ1-1
CASSPTKPIRSTEAFF
TGTGCCAGCAGCCCTACCAAACCGATACGGAGCACTGAAGCTTTCTTT
>14|once|-|TRBV6-5|TRBJ2-2
CASRADRNTGELFF
TGTGCCAGCAGGGCGGACAGGAACACCGGGGAGCTGTTTTTT
>14|-|TRBD2|TRBV6-2/TRBV6-3|TRBJ2-1
CASSRTSEYNEQFF
TGTGCCAGCAGTCGGACTAGCGAGTACAATGAGCAGTTCTTC
>14|-|-|TRBV27|TRBJ2-7
CASSLRSGGTEQYF
TGTGCCAGCAGTTTAAGGTCCGGGGGTACCGAGCAGTACTTC
>15|-|TRBD2|TRBV30|TRBJ2-2
CAWDVAGGPHGELFF
TGTGCCTGGGATGTAGCGGGAGGGCCCCACGGGGAGCTGTTTTTT
>12|-|-|TRBV11-2|TRBJ2-7
CASSLEGYEQYF
TGTGCCAGCAGCTTGGAGGGCTACGAGCAGTACTTC
>14|-|-|TRBV9|TRBJ2-5
CARTLRGSQETQYF
TGTGCCAGGACCCTTCGGGGGTCCCAAGAGACCCAGTACTTC
>16|-|TRBD2|TRBV3-1/TRBV3-2|TRBJ2-5
CASSLRSSGRLETQYF
TGTGCCAGCAGCCTCCGGTCTAGCGGGAGACTGGAGACCCAGTACTTC
>13|few|-|TRBV28|TRBJ2-2
CASVPQGDGELFF
TGTGCCAGCGTCCCACAGGGCGACGGGGAGCTGTTTTTT
>15|once|-|TRBV19|TRBJ1-6
CASSITGSGDSPLHF
TGTGCCAGTAGTATTACGGGGAGTGGCGATTCACCCCTCCACTTT
>12|-|-|TRBV5-6|TRBJ2-7
CASSQLAYEQYF
TGTGCCAGCAGCCAACTGGCCTACGAGCAGTACTTC
>13|-|-|TRBV6-1|TRBJ1-2
CASSESRAHGYTF
TGTGCCAGCAGTGAAAGCAGGGCCCATGGCTACACCTTC
>14|-|TRBD2|TRBV6-2/TRBV6-3|TRBJ2-7
CASSLAGGPYEQYF
TGTGCCAGCAGTCTAGCGGGAGGGCCGTACGAGCAGTACTTC
>15|-|-|TRBV28|TRBJ2-7
CASSPQGLSSYEQYF
TGTGCCAGCAGTCCCCAGGGTCTTAGCTCCTACGAGCAGTACTTC
>14|-|-|TRBV18|TRBJ2-7
CASSPKTDSYEQYF
TGTGCCAGCTCACCAAAGACAGACAGCTACGAGCAGTACTTC
>17|-|TRBD1|TRBV4-1|TRBJ1-5
CASSQDGGQGFNQPQHF
TGCGCCAGCAGCCAAGATGGGGGACAGGGTTTCAATCAGCCCCAGCATTTT